This T cell receptor (beta chain) was captured in a study of OX40 agonist ivuxolimab in advanced cancers. Measured with immunoSEQ multiplex PCR; TCRdb has only the in-frame clones, and not every one. The sample holds tens of thousands of clones, 90% seen once. The germline CDR1 and CDR2 sequences are LNHNV and YYDKDF (reference sequence). Deletions cut 0 bases from V and 1 base from J, with 10 bases between. The CDR3 has 16 amino acids. The rearrangement uses TRBV15 and TRBJ1-3; TRBD1 might be the D (5 bases). This sequence originates from an adult with an advanced solid tumor such as melanoma, head and neck, liver or kidney cancer. The material was CD4+ or CD8+ T cells sorted from blood, obtained in a trial of the OX40 agonist ivuxolimab. The CDR3 coding sequence is TGTGCCACCAGCAGAGATTCCCCAGGGTCTGGAAACACCATATATTTT. It is translated as CATSRDSPGSGNTIYF.